Following are 28 T cell receptor beta chains from one sample sequenced in a study of tumor-infiltrating lymphocytes in oesophageal squamous cell carcinoma. TCRdb re-analysed the PCR reads in MiXCR, keeping a single row per CDR3 protein. Of tens of thousands of distinct CDR3 sequences in the sample, roughly a third were seen once. The source material was esophageal tumor tissue. The receptors come from a female donor with esophageal squamous cell carcinoma.

The rearrangement links TRBV5-1 to TRBJ2-3; no clear D. Germline V gene data show CDR1 as SGHRS and CDR2 as YFSETQ. V lost 4 bases and J 9 bases, leaving 24 bases between the germline ends. The CDR3 covers 16 residues. Written as DNA, the CDR3 is TGCGCCAGCAGCACACCAGACGGTCTCGTAACCCCAACGCAGTATTTT. As protein: CASSTPDGLVTPTQYF.

This clonotype was found many times. The chain recombines TRBV7-9 with TRBJ2-4; weak D call: TRBD2 (7 bases). CDR3 length equals 16 residues. The V end lost 3 bases, the J end lost 8 bases, and 20 bases lay between the germline ends. The germline CDR1 and CDR2 sequences are SEHNR and FQNEAQ (reference sequence). CDR3 nucleotide sequence: TGTGCCAGCAGCTTGGGGGGGGGCCTGGGGTTGGACATTCAGTACTTC. This translates into CASSLGGGLGLDIQYF.

This clonotype was counted a few times. This CDR3 is missing its conserved last phenylalanine or tryptophan, likely due to a read error. Because the CDR3's place on the DNA is in doubt, the DNA is left out and the CDR3 is given as listed by TCRdb. V and J are TRBV7-9 and TRBJ2-6; the D call TRBD1 from the table was never checked on the DNA. Germline CDR1 is SEHNR and CDR2 is FQNEAQ (reference sequence). The CDR3 contains 15 residues when both ends are counted. The CDR3 sequence is CASSTTQGYEQYFGA.

This clonotype was detected a few times. V gene TRBV20-1 combines with J gene TRBJ1-2, with no clear D. Germline CDR1 DFQATT, CDR2 SNEGSKA (reference sequence). V lost 0 bases and J 5 bases, leaving 10 bases between the germline ends. CDR3 size: 13 residues. This CDR3 reads CSARDLGNYGYTF. CDR3 sequence (DNA): TGCAGTGCTAGAGATTTGGGGAATTATGGCTACACCTTC.

This clonotype showed up many times. The chain uses TRBV5-6 and TRBJ2-2, with D possibly being TRBD1 (5 bases). The V and J ends lost 3 bases and 0 bases respectively, with 15 bases between them. Germline CDR1 reads SGHDT; CDR2 reads YYEEEE. The CDR3 has 17 residues. CDR3 nucleotide sequence: TGTGCCAGCAGCTCACTCAGGACACACTCGAACACCGGGGAGCTGTTTTTT. This gives the protein CASSSLRTHSNTGELFF. Filled out from reference TRBV5-6 and TRBJ2-2, the complete variable domain reads DAGVTQSPTHLIKTRGQQVTLRCSPKSGHDTVSWYQQALGQGPQFIFQYYEEEERQRGNFPDRFSGHQFPNYSSELNVNALLLGDSALYLCASSSLRTHSNTGELFFGEGSRLTVL.

As to this clonotype: It is unclear where the CDR3 begins or ends on the DNA, so no DNA is shown, and the CDR3 is as TCRdb lists it. The V call is TRBV7-5, the J call TRBJ2-5; TRBD2 is taken as the D call from the table, unchecked against the DNA. TRBV7-5 is a recognized pseudogene. The CDR3 contains 15 residues when both ends are counted. The CDR3 spells CISVPGPEVLYGYTF.

On this clonotype: At one end, the junction sequence differs from germline, possibly due to a read error. This chain links TRBV10-3 with TRBJ1-5; no clear D gene. The germline V gene has CDR1 ENHRY and CDR2 SYGVKD. This CDR3 spans 14 amino acids. This chain's CDR3 is CAINEGSTNQPQHF. Written as DNA, the CDR3 is TGTGCCATCAATGAGGGCTCGACTAATCAGCCCCAGCATTTT.

This clonotype was counted at least ten times. The chain links TRBV4-1 to TRBJ2-7, with 11 bases aligning to TRBD2. The CDR3 runs 13 residues. Germline CDR1 and CDR2: MGHRA and YSYEKL. The trim removed 5 bases at V and 6 bases at J, leaving 3 bases unmatched. The CDR3 DNA is TGCGCCAGCAGCGTAGCGGGAGGGCTCGAGCAGTACTTC. This sequence encodes CASSVAGGLEQYF.

This chain uses TRBV7-2 with TRBJ1-5; tentatively, D is TRBD1 (5 bases). Germline V gives CDR1 SGHTA, CDR2 FQGNSA. The CDR3 has 15 amino acids. The V gene lost 8 bases and the J gene lost 6 bases, with 20 bases spanning the gap. Here the CDR3 DNA reads TGTGCCAGCTCCAGGGATTCCTTAAGTGGTCAGCCCCAGCATTTT. It translates to CASSRDSLSGQPQHF.

This clonotype was counted many times. The chain carries TRBV6-1 and TRBJ2-3; D might be TRBD2 (6 bases). In germline, CDR1 is MNHNS, CDR2 SASEGT. There are 14 residues in the CDR3. Trimming left V 4 bases short and J 4 bases short, with 12 bases between. The CDR3 spells CASSASGLSDTQYF. The CDR3 DNA sequence: TGTGCCAGCAGTGCAAGCGGGCTGTCAGATACGCAGTATTTT.

With respect to this clonotype: Relative to the germline gene, one junction end is altered; a read error may explain this. The genes are TRBV4-1 and TRBJ1-6; D gene uncertain. Germline assignment: CDR1 MGHRA and CDR2 YSYEKL. The CDR3 is 16 amino acids. This chain's CDR3 is CASSRLTSGSRYEQYF. For the CDR3, the DNA is TGCGCCAGCAGCCGCTTAACTAGCGGGAGTCGTTACGAGCAGTACTTT.

This clonotype was recorded at least ten times. The chain carries TRBV5-6 and TRBJ2-1; D is ambiguous. Germline V gives CDR1 SGHDT, CDR2 YYEEEE. The CDR3 runs to 12 residues. V was cut by 4 bases and J by 7 bases, with 9 bases left in between. The CDR3 loop reads CASSHTRNEQFF. The CDR3 DNA is TGTGCCAGCAGCCATACGCGAAATGAGCAGTTCTTC.

To note about this clonotype: A single base separates this from a much larger clone, so it may be a read error. The chain employs TRBV24-1 and TRBJ2-6; D is tentatively TRBD1 or TRBD2 (5 bases each). TRBJ2-5 matches the DNA end more closely, so the J call is doubtful. This CDR3 spans 15 amino acids. CDR1 and CDR2 (germline): KGHDR, SFDVKD. The CDR3 nucleotides are TGTGCCACCAGTGATCCCGGGACGCGGGCGGAGACCCAGTACTTC. The encoded protein is CATSDPGTRAETQYF.

The gene calls are TRBV4-1 and TRBJ2-7; tentatively, D is TRBD2 (6 bases). V lost 2 bases to trimming and J lost 0 bases, with 20 bases between them. The CDR3 runs 18 residues. From germline, CDR1 is MGHRA and CDR2 YSYEKL. CDR3 sequence reads: CASSQLHTFRGSSYEQYF. In nucleotides, the CDR3 is TGCGCCAGCAGCCAACTTCATACGTTCCGGGGGAGCTCCTACGAGCAGTACTTC.

At least ten counts were recorded for this clonotype. The V and J genes are TRBV4-1 and TRBJ2-6; 9 nucleotides line up with TRBD1. This CDR3 region has 21 residues. V shed 2 bases, J shed 2 bases, and the junction held 16 bases outside the gene matches. Germline V gene lookup returns CDR1 MGHRA and CDR2 YSYEKL. In DNA form, the CDR3 reads TGCGCCAGCAGCCAACCCAAATCCGGGACAGGGTTAATGGCTGGGGCCAACGTCCTGACTTTC. Its protein is CASSQPKSGTGLMAGANVLTF.

This clonotype was counted many times. The chain employs TRBV5-5 and TRBJ2-2; TRBD2 matches 7 bases. Germline lookup yields CDR1 SGHKS and CDR2 YYEKEE (reference sequence). CDR3 length: 15 amino acids. The V and J ends lost 2 bases and 1 base, in that order; junction bases with no gene match: 2. This chain's CDR3 is CASSFGGGNTGELFF. Here the CDR3 DNA reads TGTGCCAGCAGCTTCGGCGGGGGGAACACCGGGGAGCTGTTTTTT.

This clonotype has only a few counts. V usage is TRBV7-2 and J usage is TRBJ2-1; 10 nucleotides agree with TRBD1. The V gene end was trimmed by 4 bases and the J gene end by 7 bases; junction bases not matched to a gene: 7. Germline values: CDR1 SGHTA, CDR2 FQGNSA. This CDR3 is 15 amino acids long. The CDR3 bases are TGTGCCAGCAGCTCGACAGGGGGCGCTTATAATGAGCAGTTCTTC. Its translation is CASSSTGGAYNEQFF.

About this clonotype: This could be a read error, since a much larger clone is one nucleotide away. Since the CDR3 does not end with the conserved phenylalanine or tryptophan, this likely comes from a read error. The V gene is TRBV11-3, the J gene TRBJ1-1, with D possibly TRBD1 on 5 matching bases. The V and J ends lost 2 bases and 2 bases respectively, with 6 bases between them. The CDR3 has 13 residues. Germline CDR1 reads SGHNT; CDR2 reads YENEEA. The CDR3 DNA is TGTGCCAGCAGCTTAAGGACAAACACTGAAGCTTTCTCT. Translation: CASSLRTNTEAFS.

Comments on this clonotype: This may be a read error: a much more frequent sequence differs by one nucleotide. The chain links TRBV19 to TRBJ2-6, with D unclear. The J call is uncertain, as TRBJ2-7 better fits the DNA end. Germline V gives CDR1 LNHDA, CDR2 SQIVND (reference sequence). The CDR3 is 13 residues long. The chain's CDR3 is CASSMTRLNEQYF. The DNA of the CDR3 is TGTGCCAGTAGTATGACTCGTCTTAATGAGCAGTACTTC.

The chain carries TRBV12-3 or TRBV12-4 and TRBJ2-1; perhaps TRBD2 as D (6 bases). Trimming took off 3 bases at V and 4 bases at J, with 10 bases between the two ends. The CDR3 totals 14 residues. CDR3 sequence: CASSFPGLYNEQFF. The CDR3 DNA reads TGTGCCAGCAGTTTCCCGGGACTTTACAATGAGCAGTTCTTC.

The chain carries TRBV2 and TRBJ2-4; D perhaps matches TRBD1 (5 bases). The DNA end favors TRBJ2-7, so the J call may be wrong. CDR3 length: 12 residues. Germline V CDR1 and CDR2: SNHLY, FYNNEI. The CDR3 DNA reads as TGTGCCAGCAGTAACACAGGATCCGAGCAGTACTTC. Its protein product is CASSNTGSEQYF.

J is TRBJ2-7 and V is TRBV14, with 7 nucleotides matching TRBD2. With 8 bases clipped from V and 2 bases from J, the junction kept 3 bases outside the gene matches. Germline CDR1 and CDR2: SGHDN and FVKESK. This CDR3 has 12 amino acids. The CDR3, as DNA: TGTGCCAGCGGCGGGAGAGCCTACGAGCAGTACGTC. It encodes CASGGRAYEQYV.

The sample holds many counts of this clonotype. The rearrangement joins TRBV6-4 to TRBJ2-3; D is unclear. The CDR3 runs to 16 residues. The germline V and J ends were trimmed by 0 bases and 0 bases, with 10 bases remaining between them. Germline V gene data show CDR1 as MRHNA and CDR2 as SNTAGT. DNA for the CDR3: TGTGCCAGCAGTGACTCTTTCGGTAGAAGCACAGATACGCAGTATTTT. It yields the protein CASSDSFGRSTDTQYF.

This clonotype was seen many times. The CDR3: CASSLSQGVEQYF. In DNA, the CDR3 is TGTGCCAGCAGCTTGTCGCAGGGGGTCGAGCAGTACTTC. The chain couples TRBV5-4 to TRBJ2-7; 7 bases match TRBD1. After removal of 1 base from V and 6 bases from J, the junction contained 4 bases not matched to a gene. The CDR3 covers 13 residues. Germline V CDR1 and CDR2: SGHNT, YYREEE (reference sequence). Using reference TRBV5-4 and TRBJ2-7 for the parts outside the CDR3, the full variable domain is ETGVTQSPTHLIKTRGQQVTLRCSSQSGHNTVSWYQQALGQGPQFIFQYYREEENGRGNFPPRFSGLQFPNYSSELNVNALELDDSALYLCASSLSQGVEQYFGPGTRLTVT.

Turning to this clonotype: One end of the junction is discordant with germline, which a read error may explain. The V and J genes are TRBV3-1 and TRBJ1-6; perhaps TRBD1 as D (5 bases). Germline V gives CDR1 LGHDT, CDR2 YNNKEL (reference sequence). This CDR3 has 15 amino acids. CDR3 amino acids: CASSQGQLPFYEQYF. Here the CDR3 DNA reads TGTGCCAGCAGCCAAGGACAGCTCCCTTTCTACGAGCAGTACTTT.

In its sample, this clonotype is medium-sized. V and J are TRBV7-9 and TRBJ2-1, with 14 bases fitting TRBD2. The CDR3 runs to 16 residues. With 6 bases clipped from V and 4 bases from J, the junction kept 5 bases outside the gene matches. Germline V gene sequence: CDR1 SEHNR, CDR2 FQNEAQ (reference sequence). CDR3 coding DNA: TGTGCCAGCAGAGCTGGGACTAGCGGGAGTTACAATGAGCAGTTCTTC. Amino acid sequence: CASRAGTSGSYNEQFF.

This clonotype was detected only a few times. Likely a read error: the CDR3 ends without its conserved phenylalanine or tryptophan. The limits of the CDR3 on the DNA are not certain, so only TCRdb's listed CDR3 is given. The CDR3: CASRTGPCALTPSAP. J is TRBJ1-1 and V is TRBV7-3; the D call in the table, TRBD1, was not verified against the DNA. Germline CDR1 reads SGHTA; CDR2 reads FQGTGA. Both ends counted, the CDR3 spans 15 residues.

A remark on this clonotype: Lacking the conserved final phenylalanine or tryptophan, this CDR3 likely reflects a read error. No DNA is shown, since the ends of the CDR3 on it are uncertain; the CDR3 is the one TCRdb lists. The J gene is TRBJ2-7, the V gene TRBV6-5; the DNA was not used to check the table's D call, TRBD2. Counting both end residues, the CDR3 totals 16 amino acids. Germline assignment: CDR1 MNHEY and CDR2 SVGAGI. The CDR3 here is CASSYSQGLYGYTFGS.